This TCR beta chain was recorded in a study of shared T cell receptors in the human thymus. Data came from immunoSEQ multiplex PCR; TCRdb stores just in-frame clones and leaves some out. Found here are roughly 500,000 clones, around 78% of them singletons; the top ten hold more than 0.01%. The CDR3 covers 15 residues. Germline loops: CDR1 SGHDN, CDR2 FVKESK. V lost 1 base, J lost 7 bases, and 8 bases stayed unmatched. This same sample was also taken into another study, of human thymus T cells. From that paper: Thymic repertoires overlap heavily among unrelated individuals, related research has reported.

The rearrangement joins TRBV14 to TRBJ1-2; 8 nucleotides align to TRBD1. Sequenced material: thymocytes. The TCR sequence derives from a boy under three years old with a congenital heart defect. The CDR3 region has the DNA TGTGCCAGCAGCCAAGGCCAGGGGGCGCCTAGTGGCTACACCTTC. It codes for CASSQGQGAPSGYTF.